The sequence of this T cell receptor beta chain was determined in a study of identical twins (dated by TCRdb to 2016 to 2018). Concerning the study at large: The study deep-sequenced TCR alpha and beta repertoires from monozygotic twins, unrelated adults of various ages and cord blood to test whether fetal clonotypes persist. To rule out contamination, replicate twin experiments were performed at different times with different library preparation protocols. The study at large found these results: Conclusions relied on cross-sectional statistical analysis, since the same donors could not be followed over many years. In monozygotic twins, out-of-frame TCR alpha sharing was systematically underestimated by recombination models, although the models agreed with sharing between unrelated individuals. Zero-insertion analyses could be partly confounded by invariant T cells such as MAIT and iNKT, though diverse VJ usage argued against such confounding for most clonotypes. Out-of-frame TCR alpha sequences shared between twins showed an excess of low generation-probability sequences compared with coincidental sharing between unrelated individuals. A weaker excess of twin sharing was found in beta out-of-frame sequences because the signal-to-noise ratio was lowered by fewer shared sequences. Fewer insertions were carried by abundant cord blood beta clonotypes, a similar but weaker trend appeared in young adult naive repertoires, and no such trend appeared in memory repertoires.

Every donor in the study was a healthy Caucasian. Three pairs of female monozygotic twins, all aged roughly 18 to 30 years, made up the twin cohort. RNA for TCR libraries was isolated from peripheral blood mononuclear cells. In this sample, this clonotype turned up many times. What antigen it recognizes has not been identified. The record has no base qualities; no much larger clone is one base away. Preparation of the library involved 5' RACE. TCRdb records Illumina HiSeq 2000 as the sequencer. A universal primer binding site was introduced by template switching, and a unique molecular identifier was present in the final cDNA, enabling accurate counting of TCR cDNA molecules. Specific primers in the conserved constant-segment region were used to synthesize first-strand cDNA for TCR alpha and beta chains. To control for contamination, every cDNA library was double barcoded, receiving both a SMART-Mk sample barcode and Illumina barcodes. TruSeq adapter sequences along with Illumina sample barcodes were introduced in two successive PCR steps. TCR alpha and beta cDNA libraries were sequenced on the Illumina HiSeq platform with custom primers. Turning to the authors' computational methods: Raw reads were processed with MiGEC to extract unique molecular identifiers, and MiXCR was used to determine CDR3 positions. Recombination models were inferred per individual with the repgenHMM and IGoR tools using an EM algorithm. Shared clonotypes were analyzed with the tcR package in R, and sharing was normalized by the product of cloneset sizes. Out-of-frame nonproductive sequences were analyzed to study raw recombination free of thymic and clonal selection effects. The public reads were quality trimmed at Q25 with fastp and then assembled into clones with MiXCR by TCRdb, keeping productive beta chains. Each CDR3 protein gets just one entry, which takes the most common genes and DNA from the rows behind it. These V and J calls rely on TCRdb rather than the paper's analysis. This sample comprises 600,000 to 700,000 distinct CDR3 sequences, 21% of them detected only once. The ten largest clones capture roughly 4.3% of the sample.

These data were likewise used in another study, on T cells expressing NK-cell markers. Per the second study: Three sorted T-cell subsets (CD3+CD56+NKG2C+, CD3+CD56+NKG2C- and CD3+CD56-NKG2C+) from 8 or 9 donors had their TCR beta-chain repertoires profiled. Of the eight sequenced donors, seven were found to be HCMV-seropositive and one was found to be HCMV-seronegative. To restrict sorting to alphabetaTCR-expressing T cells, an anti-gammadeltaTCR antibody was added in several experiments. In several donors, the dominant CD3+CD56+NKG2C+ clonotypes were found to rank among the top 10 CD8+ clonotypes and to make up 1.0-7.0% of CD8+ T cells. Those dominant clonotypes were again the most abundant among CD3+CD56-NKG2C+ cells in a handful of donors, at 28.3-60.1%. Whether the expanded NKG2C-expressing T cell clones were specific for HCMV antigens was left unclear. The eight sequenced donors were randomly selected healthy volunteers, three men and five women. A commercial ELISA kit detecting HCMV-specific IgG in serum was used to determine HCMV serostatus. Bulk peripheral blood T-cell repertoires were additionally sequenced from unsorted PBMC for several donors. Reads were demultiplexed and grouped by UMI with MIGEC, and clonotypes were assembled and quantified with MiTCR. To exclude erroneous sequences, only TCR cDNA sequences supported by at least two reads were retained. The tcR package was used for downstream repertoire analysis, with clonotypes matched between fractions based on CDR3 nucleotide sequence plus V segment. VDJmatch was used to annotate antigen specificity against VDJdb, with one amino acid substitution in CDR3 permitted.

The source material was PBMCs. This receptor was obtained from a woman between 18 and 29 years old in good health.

The DNA is TGTGCCAGCAGCTCCGAGACCCAGTACTTC. Its translation reads: CASSSETQYF. The receptor chain draws on TRBV7-9 and TRBJ2-5; the D gene identity is not certain. For CDR1 and CDR2, the germline V gene (reference sequence) lists SEHNR and FQNEAQ. V is shortened by 4 bases, J by 5 bases, and the region joining them spans 2 bases. The CDR3 numbers 10 residues from cysteine through phenylalanine. CDR3 DNA only is kept here, 30 bases in frame from base 1.